One T cell receptor (beta chain) is described in this entry. Its target is not known. The source of the sample is a study of blood T cells in healthy people across ages. Findings and caveats of the study: Diversity of TCR beta per million T cells declined in a roughly linear way with age. Compared with aged donors, long-lived donors showed fewer expanded clones, suggesting selection. Investigators viewed diversity estimates from one million T cells as underestimates, the study reported. Researchers report that TCR beta diversity correlated strongly with naive T cell percentage.

Primers used in a second PCR of about 7 to 12 cycles were a sample-barcoded 5' primer and a J-beta primer mix. MiXCR was run by TCRdb on the 5' RACE reads, yielding one entry per CDR3 protein. The sample yields roughly 800,000 distinct CDR3 sequences, about 53% seen once. CDR3 size: 15 residues. Germline V gene sequence: CDR1 ENHRY, CDR2 SYGVKD. Trimming removed 6 bases at V and 9 bases at J, with 21 bases between. The gene calls are TRBV10-3 and TRBJ2-1; D possibly corresponds to TRBD1 (5 bases). The origin of this receptor is an elderly man in good health. The source material was blood. The CDR3 sequence: CAIRGPQHQTGEQFF. The DNA of the CDR3 is TGTGCCATCAGGGGGCCTCAACACCAAACTGGTGAGCAGTTCTTC.